The 17 T cell receptor gamma chains reported below all come from one sample, sequenced in a study of γδ T cells in repeated Plasmodium falciparum infection. Gammadelta T cells were flow-sorted from PBMC into Vgamma9/Vdelta2+ and Vdelta2-negative populations for bulk analysis. TCRdb called clones from the multiplex PCR reads again using CATT. Among around 14,000 gamma-chain clones listed, 1.5% to 2% were seen once. Sequenced material: gamma-delta T cells from blood. These TCRs come from a pool of human donors (malaria-infected and uninfected, not separated).

This clone came up many times. A read error likely explains this, since a far larger clone differs by one base. Additional DNA sequences in this sample encode the identical CDR3. The chain combines TRGV9 with TRGJP. The J gene was not available in TCRdb and was assigned here by matching the DNA to germline segments. This CDR3 has 15 residues. The germline gives CDR1 GITISATS, CDR2 ISYDGTV (reference sequence). The CDR3, as DNA: TGTGCCTTGTGGGAGGTGCTATTGGGTAAAAAAATCAAGGTATTT. It encodes CALWEVLLGKKIKVF.

Turning to this clone: Translating this DNA gives a protein that differs at residue 9 from the TCRdb one, which belongs to a much larger clone; a read error is likely, and the protein shown is this translation. The J gene is TRGJP, the V gene TRGV9. V trimming: 0 bases; J trimming: 8 bases; junction bases outside the gene matches: 7. Germline lookup yields CDR1 GITISATS and CDR2 ISYDGTV (reference sequence). The CDR3 runs to 17 residues. The CDR3 region has the DNA TGTGCCTTGTGGGAGGTGCCTCAAAAGTTGGGCAAAAAAATCAAGGTATTT. This codes for CALWEVPQKLGKKIKVF.

In its sample, this clone was seen a few times. TCRdb's listed protein matches a much larger clone and diverges from this DNA's translation at residue 7, likely through a read error; the protein shown comes from the DNA. J is TRGJ1 or TRGJ2 and V is TRGV4. The J gene comes from matching the DNA to germline here; TCRdb lacks it. Germline values: CDR1 EGSTGY, CDR2 YDSYTSSV. V dropped 3 bases and J dropped 4; count of bases not matched to a gene: 6. The CDR3 is 13 residues long. CDR3 sequence: CATWDNAYYKKLF. As DNA, the CDR3 is TGTGCCACCTGGGATAATGCGTATTATAAGAAACTCTTT.

This clone was seen more than once but under ten times. The translation of this DNA and the TCRdb protein of a much larger clone differ at residue 15, probably owing to a read error; the protein shown here is translated from the DNA. CDR3 residues: CALWEPRHGELGKKSKVF. The DNA for the CDR3 is TGTGCCTTGTGGGAGCCCCGCCATGGAGAGTTGGGCAAAAAAAGCAAGGTATTT. The chain links TRGV9 to TRGJP. No J gene is reported in TCRdb; it was inferred here by comparing the DNA with germline. Germline loops: CDR1 GITISATS, CDR2 ISYDGTV (reference sequence). CDR3 size: 18 residues.

Notes on this clone: The TCRdb record carries a much larger clone's protein, which differs from this DNA's translation at residue 17; a read error is the likely cause, and the protein listed here is the DNA translation. The V gene is TRGV4; the J gene was not called. Germline lookup yields CDR1 EGSTGY and CDR2 YDSYTSSV. This CDR3 region has 18 residues. CDR3 region: CATWDGTPLMATGWFKLF. CDR3 DNA sequence: TGTGCCACCTGGGATGGTACTCCTTTAATGGCCACTGGTTGGTTCAAGTTATTT.

This clone has at least ten counts. The amino acid sequence in TCRdb belongs to a much larger clone and departs from this DNA's translation at residue 11, likely a sequencing read error; the sequence shown is translated from the DNA. The V gene reported is TRGV9; the J gene is uncalled. Germline-derived CDR1 and CDR2 are GITISATS and ISYDGTV (reference sequence). There are 13 residues in the CDR3. The CDR3: CALWEVPYYKRLF. CDR3 nucleotides: TGTGCCTTGTGGGAGGTGCCTTATTATAAGAGACTCTTT.

This clone has at least ten counts. The protein TCRdb lists belongs to a much larger clone and differs from this DNA's translation at residue 10, which points to a read error; the protein shown is made from the DNA. The V gene is TRGV9, the J gene TRGJ1 or TRGJ2. CDR1 is GITISATS, CDR2 ISYDGTV, per germline (reference sequence). The CDR3 extends over 14 amino acids. The ends lost 0 bases at V and 9 bases at J; junction bases unmatched: 11. Here the CDR3 reads CALWEVPYGCKKLF. DNA of the CDR3: TGTGCCTTGTGGGAGGTGCCTTACGGTTGTAAGAAACTCTTT.

As for this clone: A read error likely explains this, since a far larger clone differs by one base. The same CDR3 is also encoded by other DNA sequences in this sample. The chain joins TRGV9 to TRGJ1 or TRGJ2. The J gene is not listed in TCRdb, so it was assigned here from a DNA match to germline. CDR3 length: 10 residues. CDR1 is GITISATS and CDR2 is ISYDGTV in the germline V gene (reference sequence). The CDR3 loop is CALNYYKKLF. The CDR3, as DNA: TGTGCCTTAAATTACTATAAGAAACTCTTT.

This clone was seen a few times. The protein given by TCRdb reflects a much larger clone and differs at residue 8 from this DNA's translation, likely from a read error; the protein shown is the DNA's translation. The chain has TRGV9 and TRGJP. TCRdb carries no J gene annotation; the J gene was assigned here by matching the DNA with germline. The CDR3 runs to 18 residues. After removal of 0 bases from V and 4 bases from J, the junction contained 6 bases not matched to a gene. Germline CDR1 GITISATS, CDR2 ISYDGTV (reference sequence). The CDR3 coding sequence is TGTGCCTTGTGGGAGGTGTCCCTTCAAGAGTTGGGCAAAAAAATCAAGGTATTT. Residues: CALWEVSLQELGKKIKVF.

Comments on this clone: TCRdb attributes to this sequence the protein of a much larger clone, which differs from the DNA translation at residue 3; a read error is likely, and the protein displayed is translated from the DNA. This rearrangement joins TRGV3 to TRGJ1 or TRGJ2. The CDR3 consists of 13 residues. CDR1 and CDR2 (germline): VTNTFY, YDVSTARD (reference sequence). Here the CDR3 DNA reads TGTGCCCCCTGGGACCCTCGAGATTATAAGAAACTCTTT. It translates to CAPWDPRDYKKLF.

This clone was counted between two and nine times. A far larger clone is a single base away, which makes a read error likely. Because the CDR3's place on the DNA is in doubt, the DNA is left out and the CDR3 is given as listed by TCRdb. The V gene call reads TRGV9; no J gene was called. Per the germline V gene, CDR1 is GITISATS and CDR2 is ISYDGTV (reference sequence). The CDR3 contains 29 residues when both ends are counted. CDR3 sequence: CALWEVRRNSLAVEQHLLSQVSIGRIQHF.

This clone is deemed medium-sized. The same CDR3 arises from other DNA sequences in this sample as well. The chain employs TRGV2 and TRGJ1 or TRGJ2. CDR1 and CDR2 (germline): EGSNGY, YDSYNSKV. This CDR3 is 12 amino acids long. Unmatched junction bases numbered 4, after V lost 5 bases and J lost 3 bases. For the CDR3, the DNA is TGTGCCACCTGGGGCTGTTATTATAAGAAACTCTTT. It translates to CATWGCYYKKLF.

This clone was seen repeatedly, ten times or more. Since a far larger clone is one base different, this is likely a read error. The same CDR3 can be traced to other DNA sequences in this sample. The chain employs TRGV3 and TRGJ1 or TRGJ2. TCRdb leaves out the J gene; it was filled in here by matching the DNA to germline. Germline assignment: CDR1 VTNTFY and CDR2 YDVSTARD (reference sequence). This CDR3 is 14 amino acids long. CDR3 sequence (DNA): TGTGCCACCTGGGACAAACAATCAGATTACAAGAAACTCTTT. Translated, it gives CATWDKQSDYKKLF.

This clone was counted between two and nine times. The chain joins TRGV9 to TRGJP. Assignment of the J gene here rests on matching the DNA to germline, because TCRdb gives none. This CDR3 contains 18 residues. From germline, CDR1 is GITISATS and CDR2 ISYDGTV (reference sequence). The J segment lost 4 bases and the V segment lost 0 bases, leaving 6 bases of the junction unmatched. DNA for the CDR3: TGTGCCTTGTGGGAGGTGCTTTTTCAAGAGTTGGGCAAAAAAATCAAGGTATTT. Protein sequence: CALWEVLFQELGKKIKVF.

This clone was seen a handful of times. With a far larger clone one base away, a read error is the likely cause. The identical CDR3 is also encoded by other nucleotide sequences in the sample. The chain recombines TRGV9 with TRGJP. TCRdb leaves out the J gene; it was filled in here by matching the DNA to germline. V trimming: 2 bases; J trimming: 11 bases; junction bases outside the gene matches: 9. The CDR3 is 16 residues long. The V gene's germline CDR1 is GITISATS and CDR2 ISYDGTV (reference sequence). CDR3 loop: CALWEATGLGKKIKVF. CDR3 bases: TGTGCCTTGTGGGAGGCCACGGGGCTGGGCAAAAAAATCAAGGTATTT.

As regards this clone: The protein held in TCRdb is that of a much larger clone and does not match this DNA's translation at residue 9, likely because of a read error; the protein shown is translated from the DNA. This sequence joins TRGV9 and TRGJ1 or TRGJ2. The J gene, left out of TCRdb, was set here by checking the DNA against germline. Per the germline V gene, CDR1 is GITISATS and CDR2 is ISYDGTV (reference sequence). The CDR3 is made up of 13 amino acids. CDR3 amino acids: CALWDADYCKKLF. The DNA for the CDR3 is TGTGCCTTGTGGGACGCGGATTATTGTAAGAAACTCTTT.

About this clone: The protein in TCRdb stems from a much larger clone and differs at residue 13 from this DNA's translation, likely a read error; here the protein is translated from the DNA. The chain carries TRGV9 and TRGJP. Assignment of the J gene here rests on matching the DNA to germline, because TCRdb gives none. Germline lookup yields CDR1 GITISATS and CDR2 ISYDGTV (reference sequence). The CDR3 covers 17 residues. This chain's CDR3 is CALWEDSQELGKEIKVF. As DNA, the CDR3 is TGTGCCTTGTGGGAGGACTCTCAAGAGTTGGGCAAAGAAATCAAGGTATTT.